The present T cell receptor (beta chain) was sequenced within a study of cytomegalovirus exposure and HLA in healthy donors. Findings and limits, study-wide: Generally TCR sequences proved uncommon, though certain public TCRs appeared in numerous donors.

The J segment lost 4 bases and the V segment lost 4 bases, leaving 16 bases of the junction unmatched. Germline assignment: CDR1 MDHEN and CDR2 SYDVKM. The CDR3 has 18 residues. Both 60 Vbeta primers and 13 Jbeta primers went into the PCR. Clones were sequenced by immunoSEQ multiplex PCR, and TCRdb holds only the in-frame ones, with some missing. The data contain approximately 160,000 clones, around 68% of them seen just once; the ten biggest clones take up roughly 2.7%. Comment on this clone: Its antigen is unknown. As the CDR3 is not closed by the conserved phenylalanine or tryptophan, this likely results from a read error.

The V gene is TRBV28, the J gene TRBJ2-7; 10 bases fit TRBD1. The material sequenced was PBMCs. This clonotype originated in a woman between 40 and 50 years old in good health and CMV-seropositive. The CDR3 is CASSYNFLRDRGTYEQYL. The CDR3, as DNA: TGTGCCAGCAGTTATAACTTCCTCCGGGACAGGGGAACTTACGAGCAGTACCTC.